This T cell receptor beta chain emerged from a study of cytomegalovirus exposure and HLA in healthy donors. Broader study findings: Several of the most significant clusters appeared linked to common viral pathogens, based on a later analysis.

The PCR used 60 Vbeta and 13 Jbeta primers. Sequencing was performed with immunoSEQ multiplex PCR; in TCRdb, only in-frame clones are kept and a portion is missing. The repertoire table contains around 50,000 clones. CDR1 SGHRS and CDR2 YFSETQ come from the germline V gene. Trimming shortened V by 2 bases and J by 2 bases, and 13 bases separated the two germline ends. This CDR3 has 15 amino acids. As for this clone: Its antigen is still unknown.

The sequenced sample consisted of PBMCs. The chain has TRBV5-1 and TRBJ1-2; D is possibly TRBD1 (5 bases). The TCR was taken from a woman aged 25-40 years in good health and CMV-seropositive. The CDR3 DNA reads as TGCGCCAGCAGCTTTGACCGGGGGGGGAACTATGGCTACACCTTC. Translated: CASSFDRGGNYGYTF.